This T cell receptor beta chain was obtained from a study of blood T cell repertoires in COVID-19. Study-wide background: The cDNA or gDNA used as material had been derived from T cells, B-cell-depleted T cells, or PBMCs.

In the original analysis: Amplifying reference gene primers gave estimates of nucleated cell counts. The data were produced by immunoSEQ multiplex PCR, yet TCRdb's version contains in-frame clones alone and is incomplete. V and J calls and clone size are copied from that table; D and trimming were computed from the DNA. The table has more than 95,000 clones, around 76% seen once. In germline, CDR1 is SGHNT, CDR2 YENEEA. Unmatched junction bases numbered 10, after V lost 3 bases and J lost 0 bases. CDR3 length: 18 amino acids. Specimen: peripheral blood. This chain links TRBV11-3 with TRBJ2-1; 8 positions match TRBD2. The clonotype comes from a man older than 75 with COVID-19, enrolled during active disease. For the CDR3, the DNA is TGTGCCAGCAGCTTCCGTTCCACCAGCGGGAGCTCCTACAATGAGCAGTTCTTC. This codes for CASSFRSTSGSSYNEQFF.